The 32 T cell receptor beta chains in this list originate from one sample, sequenced in a study of identifying expanded T cells in peripheral blood. Assay: immunoSEQ multiplex PCR; the TCRdb copy retains only in-frame clones and omits some. The sample contains roughly 96,000 clones, roughly 86% of which appear only once. Source material: blood. Every receptor here comes from a person aged 18 to 70 in good health.

The sample holds one count of this clone. The gene calls are TRBV6-1 and TRBJ1-2; D unresolved. CDR1 and CDR2 (germline): MNHNS, SASEGT. This CDR3 is 12 amino acids long. V dropped 5 bases and J dropped 3 bases, with 7 bases sitting between them. The CDR3 is CASSPRHYGYTF. The CDR3 DNA reads TGTGCCAGCAGTCCGAGACACTATGGCTACACCTTC.

The chain is built from TRBV6-5 and TRBJ1-1, with D tentatively TRBD1 (5 bases). The V end was cut by 4 bases, the J end by 6 bases, with 9 bases between. The CDR3 is made up of 12 amino acids. Germline V lookup: CDR1 MNHEY, CDR2 SVGAGI. CDR3 coding DNA: TGTGCCAGCAGTTTCCGGGGGGCTGAAGCTTTCTTT. Translated, it gives CASSFRGAEAFF.

The genes are TRBV29-1 and TRBJ2-7, with D perhaps TRBD1 (6 bases). CDR1 is SQVTM and CDR2 is ANQGSEA in the germline V gene. Trimming stripped 5 bases from V and 2 bases from J, with 10 bases between. This CDR3 spans 12 amino acids. The CDR3, as DNA: TGCAGCGTTTACAGGGATCCCTACGAGCAGTACTTC. It specifies CSVYRDPYEQYF.

The chain is built from TRBV6-5 and TRBJ1-1, with D perhaps matching TRBD1 (6 bases). Between the trimmed V and J ends, which lost 4 bases and 4 bases, there was a span of 16 bases. Germline V CDR1 and CDR2: MNHEY, SVGAGI. The CDR3 has 15 residues. The CDR3 here is CASSFRGAWGTEAFF. In nucleotides, the CDR3 is TGTGCCAGCAGTTTTCGGGGGGCGTGGGGCACTGAAGCTTTCTTT.

The chain employs TRBV6-1 and TRBJ1-2, with 9 bases matching TRBD1. CDR1 MNHNS and CDR2 SASEGT come from the germline V gene. Losses at the gene ends were 5 bases for V and 5 bases for J; bases not matched to a gene: 6. The CDR3 loop spans 14 amino acids. This CDR3 is CASSSGTGFYGYTF. The CDR3 DNA follows: TGTGCCAGCAGTTCCGGGACAGGGTTTTATGGCTACACCTTC.

The V and J genes are TRBV7-2 and TRBJ1-1; D remains ambiguous. The V end lost 5 bases, the J end lost 2 bases, and 12 bases lay between the germline ends. The CDR3 covers 14 residues. Per germline, CDR1 SGHTA and CDR2 FQGNSA. CDR3 bases: TGTGCCAGCAGCCCCCCGCCTTCAAACACTGAAGCTTTCTTT. Encoded protein: CASSPPPSNTEAFF.

The V and J genes are TRBV6-1 and TRBJ2-7; D uncertain. V lost 1 base, J lost 0 bases, and 10 bases lay in between. The V gene's germline CDR1 is MNHNS and CDR2 SASEGT. The CDR3 has 15 amino acids. CDR3 in DNA: TGTGCCAGCAGTGAAGGAGACGGTCGCTCCTACGAGCAGTACTTC. Translating gives CASSEGDGRSYEQYF.

The chain uses TRBV29-1 and TRBJ2-3; TRBD1 matches at 7 bases. V was clipped by 6 bases and J by 5 bases; unmatched bases: 8. This CDR3 has 13 amino acids. Germline lookup yields CDR1 SQVTM and CDR2 ANQGSEA. CDR3 DNA: TGCAGCGTCGAGGCGCAGGGGGAAGATACGCAGTATTTT. This sequence encodes CSVEAQGEDTQYF.

The V call is TRBV19, the J call TRBJ1-2; 7 bases are a match to TRBD1. Germline CDR1 reads LNHDA; CDR2 reads SQIVND (reference sequence). The length of the CDR3 is 14 residues. The V and J ends lost 2 bases and 5 bases, in that order; junction bases with no gene match: 5. In nucleotides, the CDR3 is TGTGCCAGTAGTATAATCCCAGGGGGGTATGGCTACACCTTC. Its protein is CASSIIPGGYGYTF.

Only one count was recorded for this clone. The chain couples TRBV7-6 to TRBJ2-5; D gene uncertain. The end of the DNA is better explained by TRBJ2-7, so the J call may be wrong. The length of the CDR3 is 14 residues. CDR1 and CDR2 from the germline V gene are SGHVS and FNYEAQ. DNA for the CDR3: TGTGCCAGCAGCTTAGGGCCCGATGACTACGAGCAGTACTTC. It specifies CASSLGPDDYEQYF.

This chain uses TRBV5-6 with TRBJ1-6; D ambiguous. The CDR3 is made up of 13 amino acids. V was shortened by 1 base and J by 10 bases, with 9 bases between the two germline ends. Germline values: CDR1 SGHDT, CDR2 YYEEEE. CDR3 DNA: TGTGCCAGCAGCTTGTCCCTGAACTCACCCCTCCACTTT. This translates into CASSLSLNSPLHF.

The V call is TRBV2, the J call TRBJ1-3; no definite D call. The germline V gene has CDR1 SNHLY and CDR2 FYNNEI. Trimming took off 0 bases at V and 8 bases at J, with 5 bases between the two ends. This CDR3 is 12 amino acids long. The DNA for the CDR3 is TGTGCCAGCAGTGAAGCCGATGACACCATATATTTT. This sequence encodes CASSEADDTIYF.

The chain employs TRBV30 and TRBJ2-3, with 9 bases matching TRBD2. Germline loops: CDR1 GTSNPN, CDR2 SVGIG (reference sequence). There are 17 residues in the CDR3. V lost 0 bases to trimming and J lost 0 bases; unmatched junction nucleotides: 7. The CDR3 is CAWSVGGLAASTDTQYF. The CDR3 DNA sequence: TGTGCCTGGAGTGTAGGGGGACTAGCAGCTAGCACAGATACGCAGTATTTT.

V usage is TRBV10-3 and J usage is TRBJ1-1, with 9 bases that match TRBD1. The trim removed 6 bases at V and 5 bases at J, leaving 7 bases unmatched. CDR3 size: 14 residues. Looked up from germline, CDR1 is ENHRY and CDR2 is SYGVKD. CDR3 region: CAISTGTGWTEAFF. CDR3 DNA: TGTGCCATCAGCACCGGGACAGGGTGGACTGAAGCTTTCTTT.

The chain carries TRBV6-1 and TRBJ1-2; TRBD1 agrees at 7 bases. V trimming: 3 bases; J trimming: 2 bases; junction bases outside the gene matches: 3. The CDR3 consists of 14 residues. Germline V gene data show CDR1 as MNHNS and CDR2 as SASEGT. The CDR3 is CASSDKQGNYGYTF. The CDR3 nucleotides read TGTGCCAGCAGTGATAAACAGGGGAACTATGGCTACACCTTC.

The rearrangement joins TRBV9 to TRBJ1-3; no clear D. This CDR3 has 16 amino acids. Germline V CDR1 and CDR2: SGDLS, YYNGEE. Trimming left V 7 bases short and J 0 bases short, with 17 bases between. As DNA, the CDR3 is TGTGCCAGCGCCCCCCTCGGGGTTCTCTCTGGAAACACCATATATTTT. This sequence encodes CASAPLGVLSGNTIYF.

The CDR3 coding sequence is TGTGCCAGCAGCGCTCAAACAGGGTGGGAGCAGTTCTTC. The encoded protein is CASSAQTGWEQFF. The rearrangement uses TRBV13 and TRBJ2-1; the D gene is possibly TRBD1 (6 bases). The CDR3 is 13 amino acids. CDR1 and CDR2 from the germline V gene are PRHDT and FYEKMQ (reference sequence). Deletions cut 5 bases from V and 10 bases from J, with 15 bases between.

This sequence joins TRBV9 and TRBJ2-5; D is ambiguous. The CDR3 is 10 residues long. Looked up from germline, CDR1 is SGDLS and CDR2 is YYNGEE. Between the trimmed V and J ends, which lost 7 bases and 1 base, there was a span of 2 bases. CDR3: CASGQETQYF. CDR3 nucleotides: TGTGCCAGCGGCCAAGAGACCCAGTACTTC.

The chain joins TRBV21-1 to TRBJ1-5; the D call of TRBD1 is as the table states it, not checked on the DNA. TRBV21-1 is a documented pseudogene. CDR3 size: 15 residues. CDR3 residues: CASSYYGTGNQPQHF. CDR3 sequence (DNA): TGTGCCAGCAGCTATTACGGGACAGGTAATCAGCCCCAGCATTTT.

The genes are TRBV7-6 and TRBJ1-1, with D hard to call. CDR1 is SGHVS, CDR2 FNYEAQ, per germline. Between the trimmed V and J ends, which lost 0 bases and 3 bases, there was a span of 8 bases. The CDR3 extends over 14 amino acids. Here the CDR3 reads CASSLAGWDTEAFF. DNA for the CDR3: TGTGCCAGCAGCTTAGCGGGGTGGGACACTGAAGCTTTCTTT.

The V and J genes are TRBV6-1 and TRBJ1-1; the D gene is possibly TRBD1 (6 bases). The CDR3 totals 14 residues. CDR1 and CDR2 (germline): MNHNS, SASEGT. V was clipped by 5 bases and J by 3 bases, with 13 bases between them. CDR3 nucleotide sequence: TGTGCCAGCAGTAGACAGGTATCGGACACTGAAGCTTTCTTT. It specifies CASSRQVSDTEAFF.

The rearrangement uses TRBV7-2 and TRBJ1-1; tentatively, D is TRBD1 (6 bases). Germline V gene data show CDR1 as SGHTA and CDR2 as FQGNSA. This CDR3 has 15 residues. The ends were cut back, 4 bases at V and 0 bases at J, with 12 bases in the middle. CDR3 DNA: TGTGCCAGCAGCTACTCCGGACAGATGAACACTGAAGCTTTCTTT. Translated, it gives CASSYSGQMNTEAFF.

DNA for the CDR3: TGTGCCAGCAGCGTAGGCGGACTAGCGGACTACGAGCAGTACTTC. It is translated as CASSVGGLADYEQYF. V and J are TRBV9 and TRBJ2-7; the match to TRBD2 covers 10 bases. Germline V gives CDR1 SGDLS, CDR2 YYNGEE. V was pared by 0 bases and J by 3 bases, with 3 bases of the junction left unmatched. This CDR3 is built from 15 residues.

The V call is TRBV5-1, the J call TRBJ1-1; tentative D call: TRBD1 (6 bases). The germline V gene has CDR1 SGHRS and CDR2 YFSETQ. The germline V and J ends were trimmed by 3 bases and 4 bases, with 10 bases remaining between them. The CDR3 has 13 residues. The CDR3 region has the DNA TGCGCCAGCAGCTCTGGACAGCTCACTGAAGCTTTCTTT. This translates into CASSSGQLTEAFF.

This sequence joins TRBV5-4 and TRBJ1-1, with D perhaps matching TRBD1 (5 bases). This CDR3 is built from 15 residues. CDR1 SGHNT and CDR2 YYREEE come from the germline V gene (reference sequence). V was clipped by 0 bases and J by 2 bases, with 11 bases between them. This CDR3 reads CASSLAGHTNTEAFF. DNA for the CDR3: TGTGCCAGCAGCTTGGCCGGACACACAAACACTGAAGCTTTCTTT.

The rearrangement links TRBV25-1 to TRBJ1-2; D is uncertain. The V and J ends lost 4 bases and 6 bases respectively, with 15 bases between them. Germline assignment: CDR1 MGHDK and CDR2 SYGVNS. This CDR3 spans 14 amino acids. The CDR3 protein is CASSAADRLDGYTF. CDR3 sequence (DNA): TGTGCCAGCAGTGCGGCGGACCGACTTGATGGCTACACCTTC.

The rearrangement uses TRBV28 and TRBJ1-3; unclear D gene. The CDR3 spans 11 residues. Germline V gene lookup returns CDR1 MDHEN and CDR2 SYDVKM. Trimming shortened V by 5 bases and J by 4 bases, and 3 bases separated the two germline ends. The CDR3 DNA sequence: TGTGCCAGCAGTGCCGGAAACACCATATATTTT. Translated, it gives CASSAGNTIYF.

The V call is TRBV11-2, the J call TRBJ1-2; no reliable D call. The germline gives CDR1 SGHAT, CDR2 FQNNGV. V was trimmed by 2 bases and J by 5 bases, leaving 9 bases between them. The CDR3 is 13 amino acids. CDR3 sequence reads: CASSLNGLYGYTF. The CDR3 nucleotides are TGTGCCAGCAGCTTAAACGGCCTTTATGGCTACACCTTC.

This sequence joins TRBV27 and TRBJ2-1; TRBD2 is a possible D gene (6 bases). The CDR3 runs to 13 residues. From germline, CDR1 is MNHEY and CDR2 SMNVEV (reference sequence). V was clipped by 3 bases and J by 5 bases, with 8 bases between them. CDR3 in amino acids: CASSFSGDNEQFF. In DNA form, the CDR3 reads TGTGCCAGCAGTTTTTCGGGGGACAATGAGCAGTTCTTC.

This chain joins TRBV11-2 and TRBJ2-3, with TRBD2 identical over 15 bases. V was clipped by 5 bases and J by 2 bases; unmatched bases: 8. The CDR3 has 18 amino acids. Germline-derived CDR1 and CDR2 are SGHAT and FQNNGV. The CDR3 loop reads CASSPGRTSGGDTDTQYF. The DNA of the CDR3 is TGTGCCAGCAGCCCCGGTCGGACTAGCGGGGGGGACACAGATACGCAGTATTTT.

The chain has TRBV11-3 and TRBJ1-1, with D possibly TRBD1 on 5 matching bases. Germline V gives CDR1 SGHNT, CDR2 YENEEA. The CDR3 is 13 residues long. V was pared by 5 bases and J by 5 bases, with 12 bases between. CDR3 in amino acids: CASSPTRVTEAFF. DNA of the CDR3: TGTGCCAGCAGCCCGACCAGGGTTACTGAAGCTTTCTTT.

The chain employs TRBV19 and TRBJ2-3; no reliable D call. CDR3 length: 15 amino acids. Germline CDR1 reads LNHDA; CDR2 reads SQIVND (reference sequence). Trimming shortened V by 3 bases and J by 2 bases, and 12 bases separated the two germline ends. The CDR3 DNA reads as TGTGCCAGTAGTATTGAGGCAGGAATCACAGATACGCAGTATTTT. Translating gives CASSIEAGITDTQYF.